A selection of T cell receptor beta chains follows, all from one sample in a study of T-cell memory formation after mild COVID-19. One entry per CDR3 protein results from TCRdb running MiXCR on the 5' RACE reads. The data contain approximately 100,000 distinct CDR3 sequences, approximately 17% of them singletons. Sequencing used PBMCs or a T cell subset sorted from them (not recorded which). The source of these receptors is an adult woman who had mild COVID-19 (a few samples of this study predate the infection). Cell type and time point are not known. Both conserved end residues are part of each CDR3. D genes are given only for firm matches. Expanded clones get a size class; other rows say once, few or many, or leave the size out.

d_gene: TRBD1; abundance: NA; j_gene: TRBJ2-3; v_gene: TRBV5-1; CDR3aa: CASSPGTGITDTQYF; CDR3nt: TGCGCCAGCAGCCCCGGGACAGGGATTACAGATACGCAGTATTTT
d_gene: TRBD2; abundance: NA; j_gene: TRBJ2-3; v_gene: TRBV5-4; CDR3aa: CASSFGWLAGGLSADTQYF; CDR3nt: TGTGCCAGCAGCTTTGGGTGGCTAGCGGGGGGGCTTTCAGCAGATACGCAGTATTTT
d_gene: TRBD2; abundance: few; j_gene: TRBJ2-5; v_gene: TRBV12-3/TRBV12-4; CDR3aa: CASRPWASGRQETQYF; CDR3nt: TGTGCCAGCAGACCTTGGGCTAGCGGGCGCCAAGAGACCCAGTACTTC
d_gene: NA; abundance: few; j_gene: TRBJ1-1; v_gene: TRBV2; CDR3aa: CASSEDGGRDTEAFF; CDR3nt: TGTGCCAGCAGTGAGGACGGGGGCCGGGACACTGAAGCTTTCTTT
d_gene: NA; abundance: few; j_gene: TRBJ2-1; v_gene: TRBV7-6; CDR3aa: CASSLGDSSYNEQFF; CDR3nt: TGTGCCAGCAGCCTGGGGGATAGCTCCTACAATGAGCAGTTCTTC
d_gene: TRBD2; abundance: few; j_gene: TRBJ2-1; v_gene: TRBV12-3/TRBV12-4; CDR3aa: CASLLAGYNEQFF; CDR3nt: TGTGCCAGCCTCCTAGCGGGCTACAATGAGCAGTTCTTC
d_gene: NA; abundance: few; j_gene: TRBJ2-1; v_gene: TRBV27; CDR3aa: CASSLLWGEWEQFF; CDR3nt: TGTGCCAGCAGTTTGTTGTGGGGTGAGTGGGAGCAGTTCTTC
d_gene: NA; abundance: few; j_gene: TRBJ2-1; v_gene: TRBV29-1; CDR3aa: CSVRSSGYNEQFF; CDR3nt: TGCAGCGTACGTAGTAGCGGATACAATGAGCAGTTCTTC
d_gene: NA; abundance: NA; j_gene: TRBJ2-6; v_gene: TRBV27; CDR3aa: CASRLLAAGANVLTF; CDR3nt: TGTGCCAGCAGACTACTAGCCGCTGGGGCCAACGTCCTGACTTTC
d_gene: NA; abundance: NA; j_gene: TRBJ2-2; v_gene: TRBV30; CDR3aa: CAWSNAYTGELFF; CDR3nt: TGTGCCTGGAGTAACGCTTACACCGGGGAGCTGTTTTTT
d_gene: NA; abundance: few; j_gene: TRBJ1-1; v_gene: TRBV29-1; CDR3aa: CSVEARLTWNTEAFF; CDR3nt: TGCAGCGTTGAAGCTCGACTGACCTGGAACACTGAAGCTTTCTTT
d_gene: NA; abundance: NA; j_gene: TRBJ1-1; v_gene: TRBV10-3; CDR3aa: CAISEGGPEAFF; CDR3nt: TGTGCCATCAGTGAGGGGGGACCTGAAGCTTTCTTT
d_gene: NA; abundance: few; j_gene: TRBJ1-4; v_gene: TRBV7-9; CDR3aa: CASSQMPRDPGHEKLFF; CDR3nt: TGTGCCAGCAGCCAAATGCCGCGGGACCCCGGGCATGAAAAACTGTTTTTT
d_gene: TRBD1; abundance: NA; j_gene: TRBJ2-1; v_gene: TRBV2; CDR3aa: CACRDRGHNEQFF; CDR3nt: TGTGCCTGCCGGGACAGGGGTCACAATGAGCAGTTCTTC
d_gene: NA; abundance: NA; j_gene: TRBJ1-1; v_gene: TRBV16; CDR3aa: CASSRGAYTEAFF; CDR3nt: TGTGCCAGCAGCCGGGGGGCGTACACTGAAGCTTTCTTT
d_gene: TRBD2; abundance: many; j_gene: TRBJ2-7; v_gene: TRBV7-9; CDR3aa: CASSLQTSGSYEQYF; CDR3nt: TGTGCCAGCAGCTTACAGACTAGCGGGAGCTACGAGCAGTACTTC
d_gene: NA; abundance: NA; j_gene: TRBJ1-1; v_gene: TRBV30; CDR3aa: CAWSPGQVIPEAFF; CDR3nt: TGTGCCTGGAGTCCGGGCCAGGTCATACCTGAAGCTTTCTTT
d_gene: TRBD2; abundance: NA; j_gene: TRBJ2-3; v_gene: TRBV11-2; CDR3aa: CASSLGLTRGGRIDTQYF; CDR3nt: TGTGCCAGCAGCTTAGGACTTACGCGGGGGGGCCGGATCGATACGCAGTATTTT
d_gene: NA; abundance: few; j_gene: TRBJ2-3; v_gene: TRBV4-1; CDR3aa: CASSQEGPNVGYTQYF; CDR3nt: TGCGCCAGCAGCCAAGAGGGACCTAACGTTGGCTATACGCAGTATTTT
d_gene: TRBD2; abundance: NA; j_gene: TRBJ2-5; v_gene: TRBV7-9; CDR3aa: CASSGWTSGGNIETQYF; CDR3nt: TGTGCCAGCAGTGGTTGGACTAGCGGGGGGAACATAGAGACCCAGTACTTC
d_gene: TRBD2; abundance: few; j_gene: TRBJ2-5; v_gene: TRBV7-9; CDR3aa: CASSLSGGAETQYF; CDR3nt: TGTGCCAGCAGCTTGAGCGGGGGGGCAGAGACCCAGTACTTC
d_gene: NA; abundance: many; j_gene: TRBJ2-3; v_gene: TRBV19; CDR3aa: CASSSLGTPTDTQYF; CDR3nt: TGTGCCAGTAGTTCCCTCGGGACCCCCACAGATACGCAGTATTTT
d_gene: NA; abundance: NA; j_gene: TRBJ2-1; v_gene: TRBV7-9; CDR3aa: CASSLVLSLGNEQFF; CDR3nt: TGTGCCAGCAGCTTAGTGCTTTCGCTCGGGAATGAGCAGTTCTTC
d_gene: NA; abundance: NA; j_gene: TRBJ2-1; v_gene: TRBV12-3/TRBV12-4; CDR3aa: CASSSAGSGNEQFF; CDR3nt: TGTGCCAGCAGTTCAGCGGGTAGCGGCAATGAGCAGTTCTTC
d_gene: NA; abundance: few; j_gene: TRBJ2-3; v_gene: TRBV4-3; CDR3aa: CASSQDFFTDTSTDTQYF; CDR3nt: TGCGCCAGCAGCCAAGATTTTTTCACGGACACCAGCACAGATACGCAGTATTTT
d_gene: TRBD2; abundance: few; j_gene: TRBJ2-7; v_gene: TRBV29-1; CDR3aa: CSVVEPGLPGSEQYF; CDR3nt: TGCAGCGTCGTAGAACCGGGACTACCAGGTTCCGAGCAGTACTTC
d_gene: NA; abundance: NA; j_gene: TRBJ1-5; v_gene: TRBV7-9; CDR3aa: CASSSQSNQPQHF; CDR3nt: TGTGCCAGCAGCTCCCAAAGCAATCAGCCCCAGCATTTT
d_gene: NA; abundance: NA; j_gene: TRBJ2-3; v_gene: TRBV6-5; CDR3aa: CASSYSAGDTQYF; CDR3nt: TGTGCCAGCAGTTACTCGGCCGGGGATACGCAGTATTTT
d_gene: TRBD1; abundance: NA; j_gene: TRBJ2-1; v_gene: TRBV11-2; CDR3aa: CASSPGRGGWDEQFF; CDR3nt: TGTGCCAGCAGCCCCGGCCGAGGGGGCTGGGATGAGCAGTTCTTC
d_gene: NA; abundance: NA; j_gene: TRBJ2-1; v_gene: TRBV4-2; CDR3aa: CASSQDPHRGGEQFF; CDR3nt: TGTGCCAGCAGCCAAGATCCCCATAGGGGAGGCGAGCAGTTCTTC
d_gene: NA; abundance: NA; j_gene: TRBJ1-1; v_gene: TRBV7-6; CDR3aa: CASSLVGRNTEAFF; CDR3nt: TGTGCCAGCAGCTTAGTCGGACGGAACACTGAAGCTTTCTTT
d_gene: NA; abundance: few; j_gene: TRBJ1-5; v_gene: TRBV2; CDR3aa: CASSQPSGSFNQPQHF; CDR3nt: TGTGCCAGCAGCCAGCCCTCCGGGTCTTTCAATCAGCCCCAGCATTTT
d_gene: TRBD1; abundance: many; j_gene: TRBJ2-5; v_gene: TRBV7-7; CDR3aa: CASSWDRDGETQYF; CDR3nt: TGTGCTAGCAGCTGGGACAGGGACGGAGAGACCCAGTACTTC
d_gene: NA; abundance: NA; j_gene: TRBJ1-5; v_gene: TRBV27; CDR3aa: CASTEGYSNQPQHF; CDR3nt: TGTGCCAGCACAGAGGGCTATAGCAATCAGCCCCAGCATTTT
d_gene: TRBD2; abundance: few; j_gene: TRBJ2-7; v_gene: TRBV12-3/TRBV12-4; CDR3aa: CASSPTTSRYEQYF; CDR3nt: TGTGCCAGCAGTCCGACGACTAGCCGCTACGAGCAGTACTTC
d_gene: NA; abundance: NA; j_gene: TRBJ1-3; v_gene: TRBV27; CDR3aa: CASIPQNRFSAGNTIYF; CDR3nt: TGTGCCAGCATCCCCCAAAACAGGTTCTCGGCCGGAAACACCATATATTTT
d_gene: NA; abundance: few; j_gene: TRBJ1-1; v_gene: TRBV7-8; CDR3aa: CASSTDKDGNTEAFF; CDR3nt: TGTGCCAGCAGCACCGACAAGGACGGGAACACTGAAGCTTTCTTT
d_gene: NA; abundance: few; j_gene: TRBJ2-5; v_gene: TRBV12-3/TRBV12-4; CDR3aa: CASSLVGRETQYF; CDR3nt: TGTGCCAGCAGTTTAGTCGGCAGAGAGACCCAGTACTTC
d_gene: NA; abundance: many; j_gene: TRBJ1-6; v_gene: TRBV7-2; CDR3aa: CASSLPYRLDNSPLHF; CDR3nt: TGTGCCAGCAGCTTGCCCTACAGGCTTGATAATTCACCCCTCCACTTT
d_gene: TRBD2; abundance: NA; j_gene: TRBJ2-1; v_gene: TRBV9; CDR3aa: CASSVSSGEYNEQFF; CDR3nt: TGTGCCAGCAGCGTATCTAGCGGGGAGTACAATGAGCAGTTCTTC
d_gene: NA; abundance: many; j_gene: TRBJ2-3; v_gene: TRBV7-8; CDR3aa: CASNPALMDRDTQYF; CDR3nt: TGTGCCAGCAACCCAGCTTTGATGGATCGAGATACGCAGTATTTT
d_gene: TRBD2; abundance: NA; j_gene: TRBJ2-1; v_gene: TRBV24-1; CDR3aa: CATSETGGREQFF; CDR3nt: TGTGCCACCAGTGAGACGGGGGGGCGTGAGCAGTTCTTC
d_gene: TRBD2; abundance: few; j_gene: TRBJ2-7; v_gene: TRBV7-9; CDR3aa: CASSPSTGTSSYEQYF; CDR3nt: TGTGCCAGCAGCCCTAGTACTGGGACTAGCAGCTACGAGCAGTACTTC
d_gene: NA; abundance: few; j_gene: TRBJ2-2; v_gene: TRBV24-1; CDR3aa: CATSDFGETGELFF; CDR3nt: TGTGCCACCAGTGATTTCGGGGAGACCGGGGAGCTGTTTTTT